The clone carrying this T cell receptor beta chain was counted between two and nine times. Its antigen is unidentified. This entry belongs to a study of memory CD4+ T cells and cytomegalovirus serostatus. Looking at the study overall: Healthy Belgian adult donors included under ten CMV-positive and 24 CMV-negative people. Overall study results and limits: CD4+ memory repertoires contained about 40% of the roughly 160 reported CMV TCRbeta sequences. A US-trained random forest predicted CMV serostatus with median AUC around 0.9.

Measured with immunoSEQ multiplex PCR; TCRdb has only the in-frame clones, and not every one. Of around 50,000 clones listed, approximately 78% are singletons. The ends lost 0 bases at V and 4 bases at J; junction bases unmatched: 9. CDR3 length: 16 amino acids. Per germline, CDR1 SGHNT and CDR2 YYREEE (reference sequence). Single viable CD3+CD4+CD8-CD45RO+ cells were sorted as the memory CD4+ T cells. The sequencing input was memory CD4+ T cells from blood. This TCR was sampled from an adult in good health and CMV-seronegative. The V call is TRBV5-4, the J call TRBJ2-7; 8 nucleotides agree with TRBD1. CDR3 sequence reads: CASSLGDRGRKYEQYF. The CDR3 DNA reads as TGTGCCAGCAGCTTGGGTGACAGGGGAAGAAAGTACGAGCAGTACTTC. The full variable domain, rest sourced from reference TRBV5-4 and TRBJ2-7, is ETGVTQSPTHLIKTRGQQVTLRCSSQSGHNTVSWYQQALGQGPQFIFQYYREEENGRGNFPPRFSGLQFPNYSSELNVNALELDDSALYLCASSLGDRGRKYEQYFGPGTRLTVT.